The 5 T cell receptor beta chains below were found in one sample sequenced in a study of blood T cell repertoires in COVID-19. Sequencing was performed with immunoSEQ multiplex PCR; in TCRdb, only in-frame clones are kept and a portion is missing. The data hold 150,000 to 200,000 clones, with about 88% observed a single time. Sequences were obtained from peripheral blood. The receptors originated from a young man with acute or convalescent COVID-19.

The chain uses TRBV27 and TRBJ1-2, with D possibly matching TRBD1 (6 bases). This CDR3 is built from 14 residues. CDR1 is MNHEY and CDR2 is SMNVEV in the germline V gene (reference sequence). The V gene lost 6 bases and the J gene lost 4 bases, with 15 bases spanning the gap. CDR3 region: CASSERQDLYGYTF. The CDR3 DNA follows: TGTGCCAGCAGCGAACGACAGGACCTCTATGGCTACACCTTC.

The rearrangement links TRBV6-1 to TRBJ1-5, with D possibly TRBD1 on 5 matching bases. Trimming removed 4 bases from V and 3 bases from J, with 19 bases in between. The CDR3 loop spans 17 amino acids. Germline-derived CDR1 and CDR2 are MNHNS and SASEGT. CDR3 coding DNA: TGTGCCAGCAGTGGCCTCGGGGGGGGGAGTAACAATCAGCCCCAGCATTTT. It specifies CASSGLGGGSNNQPQHF.

Here the CDR3 DNA reads TGTGCCAGCAGTTACAGCGGAGATCAGCCCCAGCATTTT. Its translation is CASSYSGDQPQHF. The chain carries TRBV6-5 and TRBJ1-5; D uncertain. V shed 2 bases and J shed 5 bases, with 7 bases lying between them. This CDR3 has 13 amino acids. Germline V lookup: CDR1 MNHEY, CDR2 SVGAGI.

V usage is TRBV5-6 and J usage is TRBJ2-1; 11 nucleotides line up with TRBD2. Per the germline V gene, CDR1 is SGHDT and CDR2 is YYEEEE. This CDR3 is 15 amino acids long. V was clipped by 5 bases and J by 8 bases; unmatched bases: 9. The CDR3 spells CASSRLAGGIDEQFF. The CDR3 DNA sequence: TGTGCCAGCAGTCGGTTAGCGGGGGGGATCGATGAGCAGTTCTTC.

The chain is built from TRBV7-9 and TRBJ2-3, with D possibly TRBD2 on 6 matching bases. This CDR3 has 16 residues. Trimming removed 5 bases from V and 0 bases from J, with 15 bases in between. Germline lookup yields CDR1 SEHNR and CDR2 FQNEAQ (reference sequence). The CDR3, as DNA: TGTGCCAGCAGCCTGGCACTAGCATCTAGCACAGATACGCAGTATTTT. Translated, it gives CASSLALASSTDTQYF.